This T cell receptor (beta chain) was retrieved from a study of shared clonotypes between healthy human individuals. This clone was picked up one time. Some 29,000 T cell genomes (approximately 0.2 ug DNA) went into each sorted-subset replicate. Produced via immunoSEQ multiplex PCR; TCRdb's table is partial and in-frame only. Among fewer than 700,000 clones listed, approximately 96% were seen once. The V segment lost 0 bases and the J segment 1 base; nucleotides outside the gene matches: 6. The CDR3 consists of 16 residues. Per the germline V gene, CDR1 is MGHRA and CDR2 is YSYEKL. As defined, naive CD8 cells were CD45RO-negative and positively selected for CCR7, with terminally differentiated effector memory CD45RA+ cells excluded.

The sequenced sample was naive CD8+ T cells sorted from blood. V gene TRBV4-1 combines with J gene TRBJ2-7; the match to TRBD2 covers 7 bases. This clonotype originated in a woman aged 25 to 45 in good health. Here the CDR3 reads CASSQEGRGRSYEQYF. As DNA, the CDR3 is TGCGCCAGCAGCCAAGAAGGTCGCGGGAGATCCTACGAGCAGTACTTC.